The following is a T cell receptor beta chain sequence with its context. Its antigen is still unknown. The record originates from a study of cytomegalovirus exposure and HLA in healthy donors. Study results and caveats: Cytomegalovirus-associated status was assigned to 150 or so TCR beta chains.

Germline V lookup: CDR1 MDHEN, CDR2 SYDVKM. This CDR3 region has 12 residues. V was clipped by 8 bases and J by 1 base, with 8 bases between them. The study ran its PCR with 60 Vbeta and 13 Jbeta primers. Sequencing was performed with immunoSEQ multiplex PCR; in TCRdb, only in-frame clones are kept and a portion is missing. The sample has 100,000 to 150,000 clones; 70% to 85% are singletons. Specimen: PBMCs. This clonotype was sampled from a woman in her thirties or forties in good health and CMV-seropositive. The rearrangement uses TRBV28 and TRBJ1-2; TRBD1 might be the D (6 bases). The DNA of the CDR3 is TGTGCCAGCGGGGGCTATAACTATGGCTACACCTTC. Its protein is CASGGYNYGYTF.